Below are 10 T cell receptor beta chains sequenced from a single sample in a study of T cells after yellow fever vaccination. TCRdb processed the 5' RACE reads anew with MiXCR; each CDR3 protein has one entry. The sample holds about 550,000 distinct CDR3 sequences, roughly a fifth seen once. The source material was PBMCs, sampled 15 days after the yellow fever booster vaccination. All receptors come from a man aged 30 to 39 who received the YFV17D yellow fever vaccine.

The chain links TRBV5-6 to TRBJ2-4; tentatively, D is TRBD1 or TRBD2 (6 bases each). The germline V gene has CDR1 SGHDT and CDR2 YYEEEE. CDR3 length equals 13 residues. V was clipped by 4 bases and J by 7 bases, with 12 bases between them. The CDR3, as DNA: TGTGCCAGCAGCCCGGGGGCGGAGAACATTCAGTACTTC. The encoded protein is CASSPGAENIQYF.

This clonotype was observed a few times. V is TRBV7-2 and J is TRBJ2-1; 9 bases match TRBD2. The V gene end was trimmed by 6 bases and the J gene end by 8 bases; junction bases not matched to a gene: 11. This CDR3 has 15 residues. Germline lookup yields CDR1 SGHTA and CDR2 FQGNSA. The CDR3 DNA reads TGTGCCAGCAGGTGGTCGGCTAGCGGGAACCATGAGCAGTTCTTC. This translates into CASRWSASGNHEQFF.

This clonotype was counted a few times. The chain carries TRBV12-3 or TRBV12-4 and TRBJ1-4; D unclear. Deletions cut 8 bases from V and 0 bases from J, with 4 bases between. The CDR3 covers 12 residues. CDR3 in amino acids: CASGSTNEKLFF. DNA for the CDR3: TGTGCCAGCGGGTCAACTAATGAAAAACTGTTTTTT.

This clonotype was detected only a few times. The chain employs TRBV12-3 or TRBV12-4 and TRBJ2-5, with a tentative D call TRBD1 (5 bases). Trimming took 7 bases from V and 2 from J, leaving 11 bases between them. The CDR3 has 13 residues. The CDR3 region is CASNQGMQETQYF. The CDR3 nucleotides are TGTGCCAGCAACCAGGGTATGCAAGAGACCCAGTACTTC.

The genes are TRBV5-1 and TRBJ1-2, with D hard to call. CDR1 is SGHRS and CDR2 is YFSETQ in the germline V gene. The ends were cut back, 0 bases at V and 3 bases at J, with 18 bases in the middle. This CDR3 comprises 17 residues. The DNA of the CDR3 is TGCGCCAGCAGCTTGGCCCTATCCCGTTCTTCTGACTATGGCTACACCTTC. Protein sequence: CASSLALSRSSDYGYTF.

The J gene is TRBJ2-5, the V gene TRBV20-1, with 7 nucleotides matching TRBD1. Germline V gene data show CDR1 as DFQATT and CDR2 as SNEGSKA (reference sequence). There are 13 residues in the CDR3. V lost 3 bases to trimming and J lost 7 bases; unmatched junction nucleotides: 8. The CDR3 loop is CSASQTGIGTQYF. In DNA, the CDR3 is TGCAGTGCTAGCCAGACAGGGATCGGGACCCAGTACTTC.

This clonotype was detected many times. The J gene is TRBJ2-3, the V gene TRBV5-1; 9 positions match TRBD2. CDR3 length: 18 residues. Germline V gene lookup returns CDR1 SGHRS and CDR2 YFSETQ. The junction had 8 bases not matched to a gene; V was cut back by 0 bases and J by 0 bases. The CDR3 coding sequence is TGCGCCAGCAGCTTGGCGCGAGCGGGAGGTTCTAGCACAGATACGCAGTATTTT. This gives the protein CASSLARAGGSSTDTQYF.

This clonotype has more than one count but fewer than ten. CDR3 nucleotide sequence: TGCAGTGCTTCACCTAGCGGGAGGAGCACCGGGGAGCTGTTTTTT. Protein sequence: CSASPSGRSTGELFF. The V gene is TRBV20-1, the J gene TRBJ2-2; 11 nucleotides match TRBD2. CDR3 length: 15 amino acids. V dropped 5 bases and J dropped 4; count of bases not matched to a gene: 6. Germline CDR1 is DFQATT and CDR2 is SNEGSKA (reference sequence).

The rearrangement links TRBV29-1 to TRBJ1-1; TRBD1 is a possible D gene (6 bases). The V and J ends lost 0 bases and 11 bases respectively, with 13 bases between them. This CDR3 has 12 amino acids. CDR1 and CDR2 (germline): SQVTM, ANQGSEA. The CDR3 region is CSVEELQGTAFF. Here the CDR3 DNA reads TGCAGCGTTGAAGAGTTACAGGGAACGGCTTTCTTT.

This clonotype has only one observation. This rearrangement joins TRBV3-1 to TRBJ2-7; 9 bases match TRBD2. V lost 2 bases to trimming and J lost 1 base; unmatched junction nucleotides: 0. Germline CDR1 is LGHDT and CDR2 is YNNKEL (reference sequence). CDR3 size: 14 residues. The CDR3 DNA sequence: TGTGCCAGCAGCCAAAGCGGGAGGTCCTACGAGCAGTACTTC. Its translation is CASSQSGRSYEQYF.